Shown below are 13 T cell receptor beta chains from a single sample sequenced in a study of T-cell memory formation after mild COVID-19. MiXCR, applied by TCRdb to the 5' RACE reads, yields one record per CDR3 protein. The table records 540,000 or so distinct CDR3 sequences, 20% of them present only once. Sequencing was performed on PBMCs or a T cell subset sorted from them (not recorded which). These receptor sequences come from an adult woman who had mild COVID-19 (a few samples of this study predate the infection). Cell type and time point are not known.

This clonotype was detected only a few times. This sequence joins TRBV15 and TRBJ2-2; D gene uncertain. The germline V and J ends were trimmed by 0 bases and 0 bases, with 5 bases remaining between them. The CDR3 spans 15 residues. The germline CDR1 and CDR2 sequences are LNHNV and YYDKDF (reference sequence). In DNA form, the CDR3 reads TGTGCCACCAGCAGAGAGAGCGCGAACACCGGGGAGCTGTTTTTT. It encodes CATSRESANTGELFF. The variable domain in full, completed from reference TRBV15 and TRBJ2-2, reads DAMVIQNPRYQVTQFGKPVTLSCSQTLNHNVMYWYQQKSSQAPKLLFHYYDKDFNNEADTPDNFQSRRPNTSFCFLDIRSPGLGDTAMYLCATSRESANTGELFFGEGSRLTVL.

The chain recombines TRBV12-3 or TRBV12-4 with TRBJ2-7; TRBD2 agrees at 8 bases. J lost 5 bases, V lost 3 bases, and 9 bases had no gene match. The CDR3 covers 15 residues. The CDR3 spells CASSFGAGGINEQYF. The CDR3, as DNA: TGTGCCAGCAGTTTCGGCGCGGGAGGAATAAACGAGCAGTACTTC.

The chain has TRBV5-5 and TRBJ2-7, with D possibly matching TRBD1 (6 bases). The CDR3 has 16 amino acids. V lost 0 bases to trimming and J lost 0 bases, with 13 bases between them. Germline V gene data show CDR1 as SGHKS and CDR2 as YYEKEE (reference sequence). The CDR3 nucleotides are TGTGCCAGCAGCTTGGTTGGGACACCACTCTCCTACGAGCAGTACTTC. This gives the protein CASSLVGTPLSYEQYF.

The chain is built from TRBV12-3 or TRBV12-4 and TRBJ1-2; D unclear. The CDR3 covers 13 residues. The V and J ends lost 4 bases and 2 bases respectively, with 8 bases between them. CDR3 in DNA: TGTGCCAGCAGTTCAACCTTAAACTATGGCTACACCTTC. Encoded protein: CASSSTLNYGYTF.

The chain uses TRBV5-1 and TRBJ2-2; possibly TRBD1 for D (5 bases). The CDR3 has 15 residues. Trimming left V 4 bases short and J 1 base short, with 11 bases between. CDR1 is SGHRS, CDR2 YFSETQ, per germline. Written as DNA, the CDR3 is TGCGCCAGCAGCATAGGACACCAGAACACCGGGGAGCTGTTTTTT. Amino acid sequence: CASSIGHQNTGELFF.

The V call is TRBV5-6, the J call TRBJ1-2; TRBD1 agrees at 8 bases. The CDR3 loop spans 14 amino acids. Trimming cost V 5 bases and J 4 bases; bases outside gene matches: 7. Germline CDR1 reads SGHDT; CDR2 reads YYEEEE. The CDR3 here is CASRWTGSGYGYTF. For the CDR3, the DNA is TGTGCCAGCAGATGGACAGGGTCTGGCTATGGCTACACCTTC.

In this sample, this clonotype turned up many times. The chain carries TRBV9 and TRBJ1-6; tentative D call: TRBD1 (5 bases). This CDR3 has 15 residues. Trimming removed 5 bases from V and 4 bases from J, with 13 bases in between. Germline values: CDR1 SGDLS, CDR2 YYNGEE. Here the CDR3 reads CASSPGTGYNSPLHF. The CDR3 coding sequence is TGTGCCAGCAGTCCCGGGACCGGATATAATTCACCCCTCCACTTT.

The sample holds many counts of this clonotype. The J gene is TRBJ2-7, the V gene TRBV4-1; tentative D call: TRBD2 (6 bases). The CDR3 sequence is 18 residues long. The V gene lost 1 base and the J gene lost 4 bases, with 23 bases spanning the gap. The V gene's germline CDR1 is MGHRA and CDR2 YSYEKL. CDR3 coding DNA: TGCGCCAGCAGCCAAGGTCCCCCGATAGCGGACCGTGGGTACGAGCAGTACTTC. Translated: CASSQGPPIADRGYEQYF.

The chain joins TRBV12-3 or TRBV12-4 to TRBJ2-4; tentatively, D is TRBD1 or TRBD2 (5 bases each). V lost 1 base and J 2 bases, leaving 9 bases between the germline ends. This CDR3 comprises 15 residues. Here the CDR3 DNA reads TGTGCCAGCAGTTTAGGCTGGGGGACCAAAAACATTCAGTACTTC. Amino acid sequence: CASSLGWGTKNIQYF.

The genes are TRBV2 and TRBJ1-6; the match to TRBD1 covers 7 bases. The germline gives CDR1 SNHLY, CDR2 FYNNEI. The CDR3 loop spans 13 amino acids. V lost 10 bases and J lost 9; bases outside the gene matches: 9. CDR3 nucleotide sequence: TGTGCCACGCCGGACAGGTTCGGTTCACCCCTCCACTTT. Translation gives CATPDRFGSPLHF.

This clonotype has just a few counts. V gene TRBV7-8 combines with J gene TRBJ2-1; the match to TRBD2 covers 7 bases. This CDR3 comprises 16 residues. The V gene end was trimmed by 5 bases and the J gene end by 0 bases; junction bases not matched to a gene: 7. Germline V gives CDR1 SGHVS, CDR2 FQNEAQ. CDR3 sequence: CASSPTRTSSYNEQFF. CDR3 in DNA: TGTGCCAGCAGCCCGACCCGGACTAGCTCCTACAATGAGCAGTTCTTC.

The sample holds a few counts of this clonotype. The chain employs TRBV18 and TRBJ2-3; TRBD1 matches at 10 bases. The V gene's germline CDR1 is KGHSH and CDR2 LQKENI. V shed 5 bases and J 9 bases; nucleotides not matched to a gene: 11. CDR3 length equals 15 residues. This chain's CDR3 is CASSLTGTGVATQYF. CDR3 bases: TGTGCCAGCTCATTAACCGGGACAGGGGTTGCGACGCAGTATTTT.

The rearrangement joins TRBV25-1 to TRBJ1-2; TRBD1 matches 7 bases. Germline CDR1 MGHDK, CDR2 SYGVNS. The CDR3 contains 13 residues. Trimming removed 6 bases from V and 8 bases from J; junction bases left unmatched: 9. The CDR3 sequence: CASRQGIGSGYTF. The CDR3 DNA reads TGTGCCAGCAGACAGGGGATCGGTAGCGGCTACACCTTC.